A selection of T cell receptor beta chains follows, all from one sample in a study of chemoradiotherapy in HPV16-positive cancers. Repertoires were generated with immunoSEQ multiplex PCR, while TCRdb's copy carries only in-frame clones and drops some. The sample lists 6,000 or so clones; 65% to 80% were seen once. This specimen was taken from a patient who underwent chemoradiotherapy. The receptors derive from a human donor with HPV-associated anogenital cancer. Both conserved end residues are part of each CDR3. The D gene is left open where the match is weak. Clone size appears in some rows only: once, few, many, or a class for an expanded clone.

v_call	d_call	clone_size	j_call	cdr3_nt	cdr3_aa
TRBV7-2	NA	NA	TRBJ2-5	TGTGCCAGCACCCAAGCGGAGACCCAGTACTTC	CASTQAETQYF
TRBV2	NA	NA	TRBJ2-2	TGTGCCAGTTCGGTTCTCGCGAACACCGGGGAGCTGTTTTTT	CASSVLANTGELFF
TRBV6-1	NA	NA	TRBJ2-6	TGTGCCAGCATCAAGAGCTCTGGGGCCAACGTCCTGACTTTC	CASIKSSGANVLTF
TRBV2	TRBD2	NA	TRBJ2-3	TGTGCCAGCAGGACGGGACTAGCGGATACAGATACGCAGTATTTT	CASRTGLADTDTQYF
TRBV7-2	TRBD2	NA	TRBJ2-7	TGTGCCAGCAGCTTAGCGGGAGGGCCTAACTACGAGCAGTACTTC	CASSLAGGPNYEQYF
TRBV9	TRBD1	few	TRBJ1-5	TGTGCCAGCAGCTACACAGGGGATAATCAGCCCCAGCATTTT	CASSYTGDNQPQHF
TRBV7-2	NA	large	TRBJ1-5	TGTGCCAGCAGCCGGGAAGGAACCTGGCCCCAGCATTTT	CASSREGTWPQHF
TRBV15	TRBD1	NA	TRBJ2-7	TGTGCCACCAGCCGGGGGACAGGCTACGAGCAGTACTTC	CATSRGTGYEQYF
TRBV5-1	NA	NA	TRBJ1-4	TGCGCCAGCAGCTTTCGGGGGGGCGAAAAACTGTTTTTT	CASSFRGGEKLFF
TRBV19	TRBD2	NA	TRBJ2-1	TGTGCCAGTACAAAGGGAGGGCAGCGCAATGAGCAGTTCTTC	CASTKGGQRNEQFF
TRBV5-1	NA	NA	TRBJ1-1	TGCGCCAGCAGCTTAGTACAGGGCGAAGGGAACACTGAAGCTTTCTTT	CASSLVQGEGNTEAFF
TRBV4-1	NA	once	TRBJ2-2	TGCGCCAGCAGCTCGACCCCGAGTACAGGGAACACCGGGGAGCTGTTTTTT	CASSSTPSTGNTGELFF
TRBV7-2	NA	NA	TRBJ2-5	TGTGCCAGCAGCTTACAAAGGGATAAGGAGCAGTACTTC	CASSLQRDKEQYF
TRBV18	NA	few	TRBJ1-5	TGTGCCAGCTCACCCCGTGGAGGTAATCAGCCCCAGCATTTT	CASSPRGGNQPQHF
TRBV6-5	NA	NA	TRBJ2-1	TGTGCCAGCAGTTACCACTCGCGGAACAGGGTCGATGAGCAGTTCTTC	CASSYHSRNRVDEQFF
TRBV20-1	NA	NA	TRBJ2-3	TGCAGTGCCCACCGGGGAGGTACGCAGTATTTT	CSAHRGGTQYF
TRBV7-8	NA	NA	TRBJ1-1	TGTGCCAGCAGCGCACGGCAGGTCTGGGGCACTGAAGCTTTCTTT	CASSARQVWGTEAFF
TRBV30	NA	NA	TRBJ1-3	TGTGCCTGGGATCGAACAGGTGCTGGAAACACCATATATTTT	CAWDRTGAGNTIYF
TRBV28	NA	NA	TRBJ2-2	TGTGCCAGCACGCAGGCGAACACCGGGGAGCTGTTTTTT	CASTQANTGELFF
TRBV11-3	NA	NA	TRBJ2-1	TGTGCCAGCAGCTTACACAGTCTCCGGGGCTACAATGAGCAGTTCTTC	CASSLHSLRGYNEQFF
TRBV7-2	NA	NA	TRBJ1-1	TGTGCCAGCAGCTTAGCGGGGCAGGGGAGCACTGAAGCTTTCTTT	CASSLAGQGSTEAFF
TRBV11-2	NA	NA	TRBJ2-3	TGTGCCAGCAGCTTAAGTTGGGGGGAACCTACGCAGTATTTT	CASSLSWGEPTQYF
TRBV4-3	NA	NA	TRBJ2-3	TGCGCCAGCAGCCAAGATATGGGCACAGATACGCAGTATTTT	CASSQDMGTDTQYF
TRBV7-2	NA	NA	TRBJ2-7	TGTGCCAGCAGCTTAAAACGGTACGAGCAGTACTTC	CASSLKRYEQYF
TRBV5-4	NA	NA	TRBJ1-1	TGTGCCAGCAAAGTTATAAAAGGGCAGGGAAACACTGAAGCTTTCTTT	CASKVIKGQGNTEAFF
TRBV7-2	NA	few	TRBJ1-1	TGTGCCAGCAGCTCGGTCCCGAACACTGAAGCTTTCTTT	CASSSVPNTEAFF
TRBV4-3	NA	NA	TRBJ2-1	TGCGCCAGCAGCCAAGACCCCCCAGGCGAGCAGTTCTTC	CASSQDPPGEQFF
TRBV27	NA	NA	TRBJ2-6	TGTGCCAGCAGTTTCAGGGGAGTCTTTGGGGCCAACGTCCTGACTTTC	CASSFRGVFGANVLTF
TRBV5-6	TRBD1	NA	TRBJ2-1	TGTGCCAGCAGCCGACAGGGGGCATTAAACAATGAGCAGTTCTTC	CASSRQGALNNEQFF
TRBV20-1	NA	NA	TRBJ2-5	TGCAGTGCTAGTTTTCGAGAGACCCAGTACTTC	CSASFRETQYF
TRBV11-2	TRBD2	NA	TRBJ2-7	TGTGCCAGCAGCATTAGCGGGAGGGTCCACGAGCAGTACTTC	CASSISGRVHEQYF
TRBV20-1	NA	NA	TRBJ1-1	TGCAGTGCTCCCGACACCACTGAAGCTTTCTTT	CSAPDTTEAFF
TRBV7-9	NA	NA	TRBJ2-1	TGTGCCAGCAGCTTACCGGGGCCGAAAGAGCAGTTCTTC	CASSLPGPKEQFF
TRBV28	NA	NA	TRBJ2-2	TGTGCCAGCAGGCAGGCAGCGAGAGAGACCGGGGAGCTGTTTTTT	CASRQAARETGELFF
TRBV29-1	TRBD1	once	TRBJ2-6	TGCAGCGCCGCCGGACAGGGATATTCTGGGGCCAACGTCCTGACTTTC	CSAAGQGYSGANVLTF
TRBV18	NA	NA	TRBJ1-1	TGTGCCAGCTCACCACGGGGGATGAACACTGAAGCTTTCTTT	CASSPRGMNTEAFF
TRBV5-1	TRBD1	NA	TRBJ2-7	TGCGCCAGCGGAGAGAGCGGGGGACAGGGGGACGAGCAGTACTTC	CASGESGGQGDEQYF
TRBV9	NA	NA	TRBJ2-2	TGTGCCAGCAGCGTAGCCGGGGTAATCACCGGGGAGCTGTTTTTT	CASSVAGVITGELFF
TRBV4-1	NA	NA	TRBJ1-2	TGCGCCAGCAGTCAGCTCCCCGGCGGGAACTATGGCTACACCTTC	CASSQLPGGNYGYTF
TRBV19	NA	NA	TRBJ2-3	TGTGCCAGTAAACGACAGCCTGGACAGTGGGATACGCAGTATTTT	CASKRQPGQWDTQYF
TRBV11-2	TRBD2	NA	TRBJ2-3	TGTGCCAGCAGTGGACTAGGGAGCACAGATACGCAGTATTTT	CASSGLGSTDTQYF
TRBV9	TRBD1	NA	TRBJ2-3	TGTGCCAGCAGCGCCCGGGGAGGACAGGGCCCAGATACGCAGTATTTT	CASSARGGQGPDTQYF
TRBV7-2	NA	NA	TRBJ1-1	TGTGCCAGCAGCCCCAGCCGGGGTGTTCCTGAAGCTTTCTTT	CASSPSRGVPEAFF
TRBV6-5	TRBD2	once	TRBJ2-1	TGTGCCAGTCGAGGGACTACTCACATCAATGAGCAGTTCTTC	CASRGTTHINEQFF
TRBV9	TRBD1	NA	TRBJ2-3	TGTGCCAGCAGCTCCGGAGTGGCAGGGGGGCAGTATTTT	CASSSGVAGGQYF
TRBV29-1	NA	NA	TRBJ1-2	TGCAGCGGAGGAACTGAGGGGGGCTACACCTTC	CSGGTEGGYTF
TRBV7-3	NA	NA	TRBJ2-5	TGTGCCAGCAGCTTTCGACCGGGACCGCAGGGGTACCAGTACTTC	CASSFRPGPQGYQYF
TRBV9	NA	once	TRBJ1-2	TGTGCCAGCAGCGTAGGGGCAGGTGGCTACACCTTC	CASSVGAGGYTF
TRBV4-3	TRBD2	NA	TRBJ2-3	TGCGCCAGCAGCCAAAGGGCTAGCGGGAGTGATACGCAGTATTTT	CASSQRASGSDTQYF
TRBV5-1	NA	few	TRBJ1-2	TGCGCCAGCAGCTTGGCCACCTATGGCTACACCTTC	CASSLATYGYTF
TRBV7-2	NA	once	TRBJ2-7	TGTGCCAGCAGCTTAGGGTCAATCCGATCCTACGAGCAGTACTTC	CASSLGSIRSYEQYF
TRBV6-1	NA	NA	TRBJ2-2	TGTGCCAGCAGTGGGAAGGGCGGCGGCACCGGGGAGCTGTTTTTT	CASSGKGGGTGELFF
TRBV7-2	NA	NA	TRBJ1-6	TGTGCCAGCAGCGCTTATACGGGTTGGAATTCACCCCTCCACTTT	CASSAYTGWNSPLHF
TRBV15	NA	few	TRBJ2-5	TGTGCCACCAGCATTGACAGGTGGGAGACCCAGTACTTC	CATSIDRWETQYF